The clone carrying this TCR beta chain was seen a handful of times. These data are taken from a study of preoperative IRX-2 immunotherapy in early breast cancer. TCRdb keeps only in-frame clones here, not all; method: immunoSEQ multiplex PCR. Here the sample spans more than 3,000 clones, about 83% being singletons. From germline, CDR1 is LNHDA and CDR2 SQIVND (reference sequence). The germline V and J ends were trimmed by 3 bases and 4 bases, with 7 bases remaining between them. The CDR3 is 13 amino acids. Treatment reported: preoperative locoregional IRX-2 cytokine immunotherapy. This phase Ib study tested locoregional IRX-2 cytokine immunotherapy given before surgery.

The clonotype was recovered from a human donor with breast cancer. The specimen comprised tumor tissue, sampled after IRX-2 immunotherapy. The chain couples TRBV19 to TRBJ1-3; D is unclear. In nucleotides, the CDR3 is TGTGCCAGTAGTATCGGCGGGGGAAACACCATATATTTT. The encoded protein is CASSIGGGNTIYF.